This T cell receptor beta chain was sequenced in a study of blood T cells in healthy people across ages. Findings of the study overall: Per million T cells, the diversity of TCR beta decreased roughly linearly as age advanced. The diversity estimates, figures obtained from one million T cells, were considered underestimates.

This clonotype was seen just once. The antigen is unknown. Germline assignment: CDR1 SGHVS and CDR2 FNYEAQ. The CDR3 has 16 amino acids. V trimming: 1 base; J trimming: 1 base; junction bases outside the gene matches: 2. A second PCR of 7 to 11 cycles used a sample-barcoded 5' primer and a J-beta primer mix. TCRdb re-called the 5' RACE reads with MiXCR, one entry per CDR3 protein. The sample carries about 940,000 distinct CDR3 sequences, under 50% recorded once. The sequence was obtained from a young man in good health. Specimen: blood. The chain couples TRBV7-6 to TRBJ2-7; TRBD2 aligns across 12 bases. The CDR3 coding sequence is TGTGCCAGCAGCTTAGGGACTAGCGGGGCGTCCTACGAGCAGTACTTC. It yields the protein CASSLGTSGASYEQYF.